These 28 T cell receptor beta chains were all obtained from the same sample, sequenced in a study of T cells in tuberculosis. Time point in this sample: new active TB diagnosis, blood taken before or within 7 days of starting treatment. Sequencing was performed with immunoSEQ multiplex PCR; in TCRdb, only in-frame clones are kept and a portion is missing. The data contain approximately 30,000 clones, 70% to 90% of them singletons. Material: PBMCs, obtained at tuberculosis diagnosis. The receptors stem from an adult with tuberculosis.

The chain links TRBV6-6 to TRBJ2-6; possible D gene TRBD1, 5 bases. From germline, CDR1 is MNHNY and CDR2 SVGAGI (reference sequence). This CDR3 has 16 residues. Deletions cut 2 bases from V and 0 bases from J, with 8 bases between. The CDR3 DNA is TGTGCCAGCAGTTACGGACACTCCTCTGGGGCCAACGTCCTGACTTTC. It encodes CASSYGHSSGANVLTF.

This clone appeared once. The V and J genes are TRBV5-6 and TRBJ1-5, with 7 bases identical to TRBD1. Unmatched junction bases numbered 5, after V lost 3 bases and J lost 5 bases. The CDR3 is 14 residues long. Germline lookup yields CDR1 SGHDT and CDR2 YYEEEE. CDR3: CASSYGTVDQPQHF. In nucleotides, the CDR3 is TGTGCCAGCAGCTACGGGACAGTAGATCAGCCCCAGCATTTT.

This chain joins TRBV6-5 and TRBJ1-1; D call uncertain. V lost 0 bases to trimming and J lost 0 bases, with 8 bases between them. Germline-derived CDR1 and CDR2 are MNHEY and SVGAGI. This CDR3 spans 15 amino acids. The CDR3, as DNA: TGTGCCAGCAGTTACTCGAAGGCGGTGAACACTGAAGCTTTCTTT. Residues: CASSYSKAVNTEAFF.

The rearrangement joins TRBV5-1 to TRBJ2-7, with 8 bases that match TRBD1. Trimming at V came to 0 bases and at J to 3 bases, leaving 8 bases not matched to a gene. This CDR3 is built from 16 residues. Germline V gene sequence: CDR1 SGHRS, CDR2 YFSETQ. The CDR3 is CASSLEGQVDFYEQYF. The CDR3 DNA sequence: TGCGCCAGCAGCTTGGAGGGACAGGTAGACTTCTACGAGCAGTACTTC.

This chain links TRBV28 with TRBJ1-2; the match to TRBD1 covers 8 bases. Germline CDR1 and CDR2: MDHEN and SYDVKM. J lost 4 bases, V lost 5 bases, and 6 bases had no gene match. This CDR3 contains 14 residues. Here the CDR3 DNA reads TGTGCCAGCAGTCCCCCCGGGACAGGCTATGGCTACACCTTC. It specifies CASSPPGTGYGYTF.

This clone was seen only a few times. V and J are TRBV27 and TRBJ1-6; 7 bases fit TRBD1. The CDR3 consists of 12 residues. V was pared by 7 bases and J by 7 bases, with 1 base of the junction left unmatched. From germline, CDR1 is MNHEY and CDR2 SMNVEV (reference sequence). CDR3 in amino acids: CASKDRNSPLHF. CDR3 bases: TGTGCCAGCAAGGACAGGAATTCACCCCTCCACTTT.

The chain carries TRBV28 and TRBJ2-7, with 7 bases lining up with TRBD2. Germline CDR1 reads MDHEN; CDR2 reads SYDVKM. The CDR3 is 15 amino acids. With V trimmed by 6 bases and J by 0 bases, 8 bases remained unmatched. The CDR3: CASREGGPSSYEQYF. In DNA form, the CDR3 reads TGTGCCAGCAGGGAGGGAGGGCCCAGCTCCTACGAGCAGTACTTC.

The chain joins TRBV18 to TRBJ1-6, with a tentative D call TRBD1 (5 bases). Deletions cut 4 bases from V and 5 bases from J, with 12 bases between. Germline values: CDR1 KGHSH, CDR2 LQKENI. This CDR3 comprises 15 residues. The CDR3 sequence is CASSLQTGDNSPLHF. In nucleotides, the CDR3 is TGTGCCAGCTCACTACAGACGGGGGATAATTCACCCCTCCACTTT.

CDR3 sequence reads: CASSQDLGRLNTEAFF. The CDR3 nucleotides are TGTGCCAGCAGCCAAGATCTTGGCAGGCTGAACACTGAAGCTTTCTTT. The chain carries TRBV4-2 and TRBJ1-1; D unresolved. The CDR3 covers 16 residues. Germline CDR1 LGHNA, CDR2 YNFKEQ. Trimming cost V 0 bases and J 0 bases, with 11 bases left between them.

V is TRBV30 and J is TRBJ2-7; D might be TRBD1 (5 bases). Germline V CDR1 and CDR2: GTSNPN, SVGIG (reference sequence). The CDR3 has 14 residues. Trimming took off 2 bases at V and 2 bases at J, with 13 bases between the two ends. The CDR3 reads CAWSPPRAPYEQYF. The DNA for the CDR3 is TGTGCCTGGAGTCCCCCCAGGGCCCCCTACGAGCAGTACTTC.

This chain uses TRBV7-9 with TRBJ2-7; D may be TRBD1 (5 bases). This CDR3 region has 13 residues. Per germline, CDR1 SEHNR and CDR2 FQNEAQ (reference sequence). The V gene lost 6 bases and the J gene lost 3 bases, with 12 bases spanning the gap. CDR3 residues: CASSPMTDYEQYF. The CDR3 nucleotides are TGTGCCAGCAGTCCAATGACAGACTACGAGCAGTACTTC.

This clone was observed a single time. The CDR3 reads CASSYPTGEAFF. CDR3 coding DNA: TGTGCCAGCAGTTACCCGACAGGGGAGGCTTTCTTT. This chain joins TRBV6-6 and TRBJ1-1; 8 bases are shared with TRBD1. Germline-derived CDR1 and CDR2 are MNHNY and SVGAGI (reference sequence). The CDR3 covers 12 residues. Trimming cost V 2 bases and J 11 bases; bases outside gene matches: 4.

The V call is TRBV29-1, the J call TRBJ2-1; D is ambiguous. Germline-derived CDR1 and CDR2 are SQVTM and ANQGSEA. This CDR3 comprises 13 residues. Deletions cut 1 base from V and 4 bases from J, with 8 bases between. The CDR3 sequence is CSVEGGLYNEQFF. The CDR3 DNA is TGCAGCGTTGAAGGCGGATTGTACAATGAGCAGTTCTTC.

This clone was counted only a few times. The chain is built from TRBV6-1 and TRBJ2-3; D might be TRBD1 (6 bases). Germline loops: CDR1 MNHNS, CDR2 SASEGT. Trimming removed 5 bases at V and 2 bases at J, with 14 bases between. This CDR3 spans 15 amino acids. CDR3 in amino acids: CASSLTGAHTDTQYF. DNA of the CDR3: TGTGCCAGCAGTTTGACAGGAGCACACACAGATACGCAGTATTTT.

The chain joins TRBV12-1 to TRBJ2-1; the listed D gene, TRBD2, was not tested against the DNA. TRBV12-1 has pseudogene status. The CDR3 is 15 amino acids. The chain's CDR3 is CASSPRGGPRNEQFF. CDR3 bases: TGTGCCAGCAGCCCCCGGGGAGGGCCGAGAAATGAGCAGTTCTTC.

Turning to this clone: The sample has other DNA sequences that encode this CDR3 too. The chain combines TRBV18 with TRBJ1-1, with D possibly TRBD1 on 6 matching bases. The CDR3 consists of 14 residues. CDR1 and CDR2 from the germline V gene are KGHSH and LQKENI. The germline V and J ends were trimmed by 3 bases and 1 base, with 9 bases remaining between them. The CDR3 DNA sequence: TGTGCCAGCTCACCCCCGACAGGGAACACTGAAGCTTTCTTT. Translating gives CASSPPTGNTEAFF.

CDR3: CASRFEGAGYGYTF. DNA of the CDR3: TGTGCCAGCAGATTCGAGGGGGCCGGCTATGGCTACACCTTC. The chain joins TRBV28 to TRBJ1-2; TRBD1 agrees at 7 bases. The CDR3 is made up of 14 amino acids. Trimming took 6 bases from V and 4 from J; bases not matched to a gene: 8. The V gene's germline CDR1 is MDHEN and CDR2 SYDVKM.

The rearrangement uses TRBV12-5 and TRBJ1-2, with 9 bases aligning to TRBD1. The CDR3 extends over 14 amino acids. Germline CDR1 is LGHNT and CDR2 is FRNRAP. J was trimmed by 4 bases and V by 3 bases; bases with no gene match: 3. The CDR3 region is CASGFGDRAYGYTF. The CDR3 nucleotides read TGTGCTAGTGGTTTTGGGGACAGGGCCTATGGCTACACCTTC.

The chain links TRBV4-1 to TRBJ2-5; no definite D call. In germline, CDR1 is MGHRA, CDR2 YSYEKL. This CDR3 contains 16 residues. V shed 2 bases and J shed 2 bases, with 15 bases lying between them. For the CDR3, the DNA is TGCGCCAGCAGCCAATTAACTACAAGTCTACAAGAGACCCAGTACTTC. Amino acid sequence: CASSQLTTSLQETQYF.

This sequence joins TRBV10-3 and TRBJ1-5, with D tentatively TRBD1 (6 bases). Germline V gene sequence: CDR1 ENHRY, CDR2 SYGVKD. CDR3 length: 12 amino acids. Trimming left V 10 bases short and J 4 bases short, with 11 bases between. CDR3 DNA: TGTGCCACCCAACAGGGAAATCAGCCCCAGCATTTT. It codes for CATQQGNQPQHF.

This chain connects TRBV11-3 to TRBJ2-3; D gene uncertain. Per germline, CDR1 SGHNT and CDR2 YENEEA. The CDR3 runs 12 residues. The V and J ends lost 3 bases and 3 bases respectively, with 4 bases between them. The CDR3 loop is CASSFHTDTQYF. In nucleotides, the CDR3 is TGTGCCAGCAGCTTTCATACAGATACGCAGTATTTT. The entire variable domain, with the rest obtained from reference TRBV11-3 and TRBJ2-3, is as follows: EAGVVQSPRYKIIEKKQPVAFWCNPISGHNTLYWYLQNLGQGPELLIRYENEEAVDDSQLPKDRFSAERLKGVDSTLKIQPAELGDSAVYLCASSFHTDTQYFGPGTRLTVL.

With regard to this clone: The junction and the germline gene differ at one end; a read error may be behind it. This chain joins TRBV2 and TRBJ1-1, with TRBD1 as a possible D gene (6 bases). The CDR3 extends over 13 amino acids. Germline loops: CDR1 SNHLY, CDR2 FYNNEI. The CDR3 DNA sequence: TGTGCCAGCAGTGAGGGGGCAGCCACTAAAGCTTTCTTT. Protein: CASSEGAATKAFF.

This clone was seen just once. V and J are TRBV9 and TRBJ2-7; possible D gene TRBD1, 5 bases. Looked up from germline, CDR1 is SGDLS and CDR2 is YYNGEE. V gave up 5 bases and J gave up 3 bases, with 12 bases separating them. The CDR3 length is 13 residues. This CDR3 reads CASSQGDIYEQYF. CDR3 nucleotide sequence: TGTGCCAGCAGTCAAGGGGATATCTACGAGCAGTACTTC.

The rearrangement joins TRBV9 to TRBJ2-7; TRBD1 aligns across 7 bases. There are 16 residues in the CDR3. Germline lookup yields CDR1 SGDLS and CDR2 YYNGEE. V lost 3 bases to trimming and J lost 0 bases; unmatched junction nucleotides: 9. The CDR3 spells CASSARDSPTSYEQYF. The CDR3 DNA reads TGTGCCAGCAGCGCCCGGGACAGTCCAACCTCCTACGAGCAGTACTTC.

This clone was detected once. This chain's CDR3 is CASSVDGGVYNEQFF. The CDR3 coding sequence is TGTGCCAGCAGCGTCGACGGGGGGGTCTACAATGAGCAGTTCTTC. The rearrangement joins TRBV9 to TRBJ2-1; 8 positions match TRBD2. In germline, CDR1 is SGDLS, CDR2 YYNGEE. V dropped 2 bases and J dropped 3; count of bases not matched to a gene: 4. The CDR3 runs 15 residues.

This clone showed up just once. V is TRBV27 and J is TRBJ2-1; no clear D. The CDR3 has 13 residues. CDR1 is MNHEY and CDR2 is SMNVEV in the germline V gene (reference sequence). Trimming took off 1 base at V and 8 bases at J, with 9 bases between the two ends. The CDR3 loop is CASSLLSFHEQFF. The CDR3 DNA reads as TGTGCCAGCAGTTTATTATCGTTCCATGAGCAGTTCTTC.

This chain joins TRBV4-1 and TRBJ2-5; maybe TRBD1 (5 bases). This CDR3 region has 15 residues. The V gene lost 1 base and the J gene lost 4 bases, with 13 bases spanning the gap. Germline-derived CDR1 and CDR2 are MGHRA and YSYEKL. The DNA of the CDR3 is TGCGCCAGCAGCCAAGTTGGGGCGCCCTCAGAGACCCAGTACTTC. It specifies CASSQVGAPSETQYF.

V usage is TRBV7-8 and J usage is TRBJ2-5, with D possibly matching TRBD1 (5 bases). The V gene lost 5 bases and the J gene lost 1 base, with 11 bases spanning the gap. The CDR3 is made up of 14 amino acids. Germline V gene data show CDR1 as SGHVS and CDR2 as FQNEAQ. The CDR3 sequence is CASSRQLSQETQYF. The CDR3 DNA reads TGTGCCAGCAGCCGACAGCTAAGCCAAGAGACCCAGTACTTC.